What follows are 7 T cell receptor beta chains derived from one specimen sequenced in a study of blood T cell repertoires in COVID-19 (TCRdb year 2020). Preparation of the library involved the immunoSEQ multiplex PCR assay. The table comes from immuneACCESS by way of TCRdb, which keeps in-frame sequences with V and J called. Part of the clones is missing from these tables; in studies checked, under half for an unresolved V gene and the rest for unknown reasons. For this sample there are roughly 100,000 clones; more than 80% appear just once. Together, the top ten hold approximately 27% of the sample. Material for sequencing was peripheral blood. These receptors all stem from a man in his 60s with acute or convalescent COVID-19.

The V call is TRBV29-1, the J call TRBJ1-1; D is perhaps TRBD1 (6 bases). This CDR3 contains 12 residues. Germline V lookup: CDR1 SQVTM, CDR2 ANQGSEA. Trimming shortened V by 7 bases and J by 6 bases, and 15 bases separated the two germline ends. CDR3 DNA: TGCAGCGCGATACAGGGTACCCCTGAAGCTTTCTTT. This gives the protein CSAIQGTPEAFF.

The CDR3 spells CASSLFGRGEYEQYF. CDR3 bases: TGTGCCAGCAGTTTATTCGGGAGGGGAGAGTACGAGCAGTACTTC. The chain joins TRBV28 to TRBJ2-7, with 8 bases lining up with TRBD2. There are 15 residues in the CDR3. V shed 1 base and J 4 bases; nucleotides not matched to a gene: 6. The germline V gene has CDR1 MDHEN and CDR2 SYDVKM.

V and J are TRBV5-6 and TRBJ1-2; 8 positions match TRBD1. Germline values: CDR1 SGHDT, CDR2 YYEEEE. V gave up 3 bases and J gave up 4 bases; unmatched junction bases: 8. CDR3 length: 15 residues. The DNA of the CDR3 is TGTGCCAGCAGCTCGGTGAACAGGGGGTTCTATGGCTACACCTTC. Its protein product is CASSSVNRGFYGYTF.

The chain employs TRBV5-1 and TRBJ1-5, with 7 bases lining up with TRBD1. Germline CDR1 reads SGHRS; CDR2 reads YFSETQ. V was clipped by 0 bases and J by 7 bases; unmatched bases: 1. This CDR3 spans 13 amino acids. The CDR3 nucleotides are TGCGCCAGCAGCTTGGGACAGGGCCAGCCCCAGCATTTT. Its translation is CASSLGQGQPQHF.

The chain uses TRBV2 and TRBJ1-5, with TRBD1 matching over 7 bases. This CDR3 has 17 residues. The trim removed 6 bases at V and 0 bases at J, leaving 11 bases unmatched. CDR1 is SNHLY and CDR2 is FYNNEI in the germline V gene. The chain's CDR3 is CASSAGDSAYSNQPQHF. CDR3 sequence (DNA): TGTGCCAGCAGCGCAGGGGACAGCGCATATAGCAATCAGCCCCAGCATTTT.

A remark on this clone: Sequence at one end of the junction differs from germline and may be a read error. The chain recombines TRBV7-7 with TRBJ2-2, with D uncertain. Germline CDR1 reads SSHAT; CDR2 reads FNYEAQ (reference sequence). The CDR3 sequence is 15 residues long. CDR3 sequence (DNA): TGTGCTAGCAGCTTATACGGTTCGAACACCGGGGAGCTGTTTTTT. Translated, it gives CASSLYGSNTGELFF.

The V gene is TRBV6-1, the J gene TRBJ2-1; 11 bases are shared with TRBD2. The V gene end was trimmed by 2 bases and the J gene end by 3 bases; junction bases not matched to a gene: 6. The CDR3 has 17 amino acids. Germline CDR1 MNHNS, CDR2 SASEGT. The CDR3: CASSELASGRYYNEQFF. The DNA for the CDR3 is TGTGCCAGCAGTGAATTGGCTAGCGGGAGGTACTACAATGAGCAGTTCTTC.